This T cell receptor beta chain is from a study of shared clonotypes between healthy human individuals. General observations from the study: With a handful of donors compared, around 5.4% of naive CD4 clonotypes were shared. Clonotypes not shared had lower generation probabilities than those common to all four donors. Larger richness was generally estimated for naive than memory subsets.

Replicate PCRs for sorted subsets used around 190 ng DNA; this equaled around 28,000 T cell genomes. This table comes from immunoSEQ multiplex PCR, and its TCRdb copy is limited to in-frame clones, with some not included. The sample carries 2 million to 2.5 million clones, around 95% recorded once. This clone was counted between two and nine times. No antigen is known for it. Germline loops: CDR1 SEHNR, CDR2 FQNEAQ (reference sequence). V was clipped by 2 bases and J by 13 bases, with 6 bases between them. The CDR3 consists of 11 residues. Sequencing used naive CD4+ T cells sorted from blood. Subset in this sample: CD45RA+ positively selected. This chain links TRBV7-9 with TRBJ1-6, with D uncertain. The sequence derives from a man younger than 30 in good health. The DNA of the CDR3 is TGTGCCAGCAGCTTATTGTCCCCCCTCCACTTT. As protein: CASSLLSPLHF.